Each of the 8 T cell receptor beta chains below was sequenced from the same sample in a study of blood T cells in healthy people across ages. With a J-beta primer mix and a sample-barcoded 5' primer, a second PCR ran about 7 to 11 cycles. A single record per CDR3 protein comes from TCRdb applying MiXCR to the 5' RACE reads. Here the sample spans under 1,100,000 distinct CDR3 sequences, less than 25% being singletons. This sample also appeared in a second study, on T cells of mothers and their children.

Sequenced material: blood. The receptors here all came from a girl aged 2 to 9 in good health.

As concerns this clonotype: An end of the junction differs from the germline gene, which may be a read error. The V gene is TRBV18, the J gene TRBJ2-5, with D uncertain. This CDR3 region has 11 residues. The germline V gene encodes CDR1 KGHSH and CDR2 LQKENI. This CDR3 reads CASSFQESQYF. In DNA form, the CDR3 reads TGTGCCAGCTCATTCCAAGAGTCCCAGTACTTC.

The chain employs TRBV20-1 and TRBJ2-1, with no clear D. From germline, CDR1 is DFQATT and CDR2 SNEGSKA (reference sequence). This CDR3 spans 16 amino acids. V lost 5 bases, J lost 0 bases, and 17 bases lay in between. The CDR3 reads CSARHSRASSYNEQFF. In DNA form, the CDR3 reads TGCAGTGCTCGCCACAGTCGGGCAAGCTCCTACAATGAGCAGTTCTTC.

This chain links TRBV10-3 with TRBJ1-1, with 9 positions matching TRBD1. Germline V gene lookup returns CDR1 ENHRY and CDR2 SYGVKD. The V and J ends lost 0 bases and 11 bases, in that order; junction bases with no gene match: 16. The CDR3 runs to 17 residues. The CDR3 protein is CAISESWGTGTPAQAFF. CDR3 nucleotide sequence: TGTGCCATCAGTGAGTCGTGGGGGACAGGGACCCCCGCTCAGGCTTTCTTT.

The rearrangement links TRBV6-1 to TRBJ2-7; TRBD1 matches 7 bases. CDR3 length: 13 residues. Germline CDR1 and CDR2: MNHNS and SASEGT. After removal of 0 bases from V and 6 bases from J, the junction contained 2 bases not matched to a gene. This chain's CDR3 is CASSEAWTGEQYF. CDR3 bases: TGTGCCAGCAGTGAAGCGTGGACAGGCGAGCAGTACTTC.

The V call is TRBV11-3, the J call TRBJ1-2, with TRBD1 identical over 9 bases. Germline CDR1 SGHNT, CDR2 YENEEA. V lost 5 bases and J lost 6; bases outside the gene matches: 10. The length of the CDR3 is 15 residues. Here the CDR3 DNA reads TGTGCCAGCAGCAACGAAAACCGGGACAGGGATGGCTACACCTTC. Translating it yields CASSNENRDRDGYTF.

This clonotype was seen a handful of times. The chain uses TRBV18 and TRBJ1-6; maybe TRBD1 (6 bases). This CDR3 contains 14 residues. The V end lost 6 bases, the J end lost 11 bases, and 17 bases lay between the germline ends. Per germline, CDR1 KGHSH and CDR2 LQKENI. DNA for the CDR3: TGTGCCAGCTCCCGACAGGTTCCCGAGGCACCCCTCCACTTT. This sequence encodes CASSRQVPEAPLHF.

The chain recombines TRBV6-2 or TRBV6-3 with TRBJ1-1; D unclear. V dropped 7 bases and J dropped 5 bases, with 17 bases sitting between them. Germline values: CDR1 MNHEY, CDR2 SVGEGT. This CDR3 comprises 14 residues. The CDR3 DNA is TGTGCCAGCATCAAACCCGAAAGCGAAACTGAAGCTTTCTTT. Translation: CASIKPESETEAFF.

The sample holds one count of this clonotype. V gene TRBV12-3 or TRBV12-4 combines with J gene TRBJ2-1, with 7 bases matching TRBD2. The CDR3 sequence is 15 residues long. Trimming removed 4 bases from V and 4 bases from J; junction bases left unmatched: 7. The CDR3 loop reads CASSWGLAVYNEQFF. The CDR3 bases are TGTGCCAGCAGTTGGGGCCTAGCGGTTTACAATGAGCAGTTCTTC.